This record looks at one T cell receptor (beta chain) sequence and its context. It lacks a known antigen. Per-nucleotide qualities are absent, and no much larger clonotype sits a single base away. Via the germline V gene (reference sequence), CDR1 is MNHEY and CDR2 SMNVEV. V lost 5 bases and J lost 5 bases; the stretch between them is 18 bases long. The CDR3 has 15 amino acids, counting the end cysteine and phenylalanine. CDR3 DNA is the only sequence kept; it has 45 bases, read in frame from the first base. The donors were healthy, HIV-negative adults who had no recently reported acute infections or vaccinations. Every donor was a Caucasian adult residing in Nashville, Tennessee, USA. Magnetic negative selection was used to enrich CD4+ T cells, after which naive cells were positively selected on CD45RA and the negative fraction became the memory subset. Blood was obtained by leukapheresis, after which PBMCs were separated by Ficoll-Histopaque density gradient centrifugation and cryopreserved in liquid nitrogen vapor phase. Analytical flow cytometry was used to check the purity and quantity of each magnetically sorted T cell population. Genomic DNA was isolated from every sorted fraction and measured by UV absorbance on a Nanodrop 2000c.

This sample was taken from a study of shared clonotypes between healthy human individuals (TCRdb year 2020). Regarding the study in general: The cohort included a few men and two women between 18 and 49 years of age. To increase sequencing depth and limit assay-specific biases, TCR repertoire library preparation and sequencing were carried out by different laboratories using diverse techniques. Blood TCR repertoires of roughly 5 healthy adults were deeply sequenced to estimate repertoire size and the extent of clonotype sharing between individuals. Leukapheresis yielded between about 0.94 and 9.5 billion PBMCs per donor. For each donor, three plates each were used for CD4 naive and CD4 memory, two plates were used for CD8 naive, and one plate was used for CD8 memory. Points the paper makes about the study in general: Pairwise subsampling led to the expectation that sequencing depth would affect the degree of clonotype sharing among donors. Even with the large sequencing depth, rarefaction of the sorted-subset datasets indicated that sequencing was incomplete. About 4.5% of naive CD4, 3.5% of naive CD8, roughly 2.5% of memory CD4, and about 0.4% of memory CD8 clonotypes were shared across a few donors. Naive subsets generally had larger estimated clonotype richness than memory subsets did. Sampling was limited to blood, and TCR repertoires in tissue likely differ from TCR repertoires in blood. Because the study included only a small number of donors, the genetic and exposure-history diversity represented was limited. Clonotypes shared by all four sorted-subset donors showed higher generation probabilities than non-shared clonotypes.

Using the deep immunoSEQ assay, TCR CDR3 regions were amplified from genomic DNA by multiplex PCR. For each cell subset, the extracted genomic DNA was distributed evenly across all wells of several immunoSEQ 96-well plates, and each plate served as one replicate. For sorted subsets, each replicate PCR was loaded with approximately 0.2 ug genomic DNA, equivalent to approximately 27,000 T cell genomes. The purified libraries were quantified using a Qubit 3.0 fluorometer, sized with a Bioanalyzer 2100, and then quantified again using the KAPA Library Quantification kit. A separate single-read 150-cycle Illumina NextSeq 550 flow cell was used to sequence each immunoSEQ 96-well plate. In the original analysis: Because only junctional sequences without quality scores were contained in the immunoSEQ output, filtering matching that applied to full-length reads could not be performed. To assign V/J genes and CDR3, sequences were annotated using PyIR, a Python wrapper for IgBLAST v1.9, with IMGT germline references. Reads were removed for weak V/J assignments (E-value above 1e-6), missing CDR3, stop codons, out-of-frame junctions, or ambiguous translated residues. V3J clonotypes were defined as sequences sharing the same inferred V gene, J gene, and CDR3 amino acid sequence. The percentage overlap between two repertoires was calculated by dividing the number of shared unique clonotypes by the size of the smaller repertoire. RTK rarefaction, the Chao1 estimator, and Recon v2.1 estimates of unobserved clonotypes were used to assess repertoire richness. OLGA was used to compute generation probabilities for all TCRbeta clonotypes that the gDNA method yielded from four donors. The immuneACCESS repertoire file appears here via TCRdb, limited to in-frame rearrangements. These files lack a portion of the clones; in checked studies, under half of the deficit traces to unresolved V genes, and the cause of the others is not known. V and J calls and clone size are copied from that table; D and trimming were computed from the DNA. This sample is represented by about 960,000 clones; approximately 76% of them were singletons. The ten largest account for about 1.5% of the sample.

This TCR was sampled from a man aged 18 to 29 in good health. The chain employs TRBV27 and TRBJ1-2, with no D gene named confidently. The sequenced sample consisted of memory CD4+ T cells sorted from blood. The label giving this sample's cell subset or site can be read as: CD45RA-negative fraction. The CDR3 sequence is CASSSYQTEIYGYTF. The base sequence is TGTGCCAGCAGTAGTTATCAAACGGAAATATATGGCTACACCTTC.